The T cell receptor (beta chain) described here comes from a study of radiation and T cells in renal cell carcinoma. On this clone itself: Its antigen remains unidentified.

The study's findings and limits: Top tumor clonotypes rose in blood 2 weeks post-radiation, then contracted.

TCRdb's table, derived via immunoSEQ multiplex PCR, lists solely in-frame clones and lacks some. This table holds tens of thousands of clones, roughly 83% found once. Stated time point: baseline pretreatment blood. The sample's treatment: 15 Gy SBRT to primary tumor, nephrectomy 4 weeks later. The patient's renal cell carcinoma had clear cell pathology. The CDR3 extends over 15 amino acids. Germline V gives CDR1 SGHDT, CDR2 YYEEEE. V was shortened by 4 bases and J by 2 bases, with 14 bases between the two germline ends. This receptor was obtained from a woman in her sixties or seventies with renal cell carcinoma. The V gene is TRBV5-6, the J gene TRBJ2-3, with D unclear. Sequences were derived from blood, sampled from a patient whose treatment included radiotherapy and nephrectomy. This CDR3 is CASSPEVGPTDTQYF. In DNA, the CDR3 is TGTGCCAGCAGCCCCGAAGTAGGCCCCACAGATACGCAGTATTTT.